Presented here are 18 T cell receptor beta chains from one specimen sequenced in a study of esophageal squamous cell carcinoma under preoperative chemotherapy. Described time point: after preoperative PTX-NDP chemotherapy. A single record per CDR3 protein comes from TCRdb applying MiXCR to the PCR reads. Among about 18,000 distinct CDR3 sequences listed, around 42% were seen once. This sample was gathered from a patient given preoperative chemotherapy. The receptors come from a human donor with esophageal squamous cell carcinoma. The donor label of this sample is uncertain.

This clonotype was seen a handful of times. The chain joins TRBV7-8 to TRBJ2-5; no reliable D call. Germline assignment: CDR1 SGHVS and CDR2 FQNEAQ. This CDR3 region has 12 residues. V gave up 6 bases and J gave up 12 bases, with 17 bases separating them. CDR3 amino acids: CASSPDALGKYF. CDR3 sequence (DNA): TGTGCCAGCAGTCCCGATGCCCTCGGAAAGTACTTC.

The chain links TRBV11-3 to TRBJ2-3; 7 bases match TRBD2. The CDR3 contains 20 residues. V was pared by 4 bases and J by 1 base, with 20 bases of the junction left unmatched. CDR1 is SGHNT and CDR2 is YENEEA in the germline V gene. The CDR3 loop reads CASSSPRNPGGQSGTDTQYF. For the CDR3, the DNA is TGTGCCAGCAGCTCCCCCAGAAATCCGGGAGGTCAGAGTGGCACAGATACGCAGTATTTT. The entire variable domain, with the rest obtained from reference TRBV11-3 and TRBJ2-3, is as follows: EAGVVQSPRYKIIEKKQPVAFWCNPISGHNTLYWYLQNLGQGPELLIRYENEEAVDDSQLPKDRFSAERLKGVDSTLKIQPAELGDSAVYLCASSSPRNPGGQSGTDTQYFGPGTRLTVL.

The table lists this clonotype with many counts. The J gene is TRBJ2-1, the V gene TRBV6-1, with a tentative D call TRBD2 (5 bases). The CDR3 extends over 12 amino acids. In germline, CDR1 is MNHNS, CDR2 SASEGT. V lost 3 bases and J lost 10, with 10 bases in between. The CDR3 DNA follows: TGTGCCAGCAGTGAGTACGGGAACGAGCAGTTCTTC. It encodes CASSEYGNEQFF.

At least ten counts were recorded for this clonotype. This chain uses TRBV6-5 with TRBJ2-5; D is ambiguous. V was cut by 0 bases and J by 5 bases, with 10 bases left in between. Germline CDR1 and CDR2: MNHEY and SVGAGI. The CDR3 loop spans 14 amino acids. The DNA for the CDR3 is TGTGCCAGCAGTTACTCGCCGGGCCGGGAGACCCAGTACTTC. As protein: CASSYSPGRETQYF.

This clonotype has a count of ten or more. The chain carries TRBV6-2 or TRBV6-3 and TRBJ2-1, with 10 bases identical to TRBD2. The CDR3 runs to 17 residues. The junction had 5 bases not matched to a gene; V was cut back by 1 base and J by 2 bases. Germline values: CDR1 MNHEY, CDR2 SVGEGT. CDR3 sequence (DNA): TGTGCCAGCAGTTACTTGGGACTAGCGTATACCTACAATGAGCAGTTCTTC. Its translation is CASSYLGLAYTYNEQFF.

On this clonotype itself: This may be a read error, as it is one base from a much larger clone. The chain links TRBV27 to TRBJ2-7, with TRBD2 matching over 10 bases. The CDR3 consists of 13 residues. Germline CDR1 MNHEY, CDR2 SMNVEV (reference sequence). The CDR3 protein is CANSPTSGIEQYF. CDR3 nucleotides: TGTGCCAACAGTCCCACTAGCGGGATAGAGCAGTACTTC.

This clonotype has only a few counts. A clone one base away is much larger, so this may be a read error. This chain connects TRBV27 to TRBJ2-1, with 12 bases that match TRBD1. V dropped 6 bases and J dropped 13; count of bases not matched to a gene: 13. Germline CDR1 and CDR2: MNHEY and SMNVEV (reference sequence). The CDR3 length is 15 residues. The CDR3 DNA sequence: TGTGCCAGCAGCTCCGGGACAGGGGGCGCAGAGACCCAGTTCTTC. This codes for CASSSGTGGAETQFF.

This rearrangement joins TRBV7-2 to TRBJ2-3; 7 bases fit TRBD2. The CDR3 sequence is 16 residues long. Germline V gene data show CDR1 as SGHTA and CDR2 as FQGNSA. After removal of 5 bases from V and 1 base from J, the junction contained 9 bases not matched to a gene. The CDR3 reads CASSARGGGGTDTQYF. DNA for the CDR3: TGTGCCAGCAGCGCGCGCGGGGGAGGTGGCACAGATACGCAGTATTTT.

This clonotype is judged large. The chain links TRBV7-2 to TRBJ2-3; 9 bases are shared with TRBD2. The junction had 4 bases not matched to a gene; V was cut back by 3 bases and J by 3 bases. Germline assignment: CDR1 SGHTA and CDR2 FQGNSA. The CDR3 contains 15 residues. CDR3 nucleotide sequence: TGTGCCAGCAGCTTGACTAGCGGAGAGACAGATACGCAGTATTTT. This translates into CASSLTSGETDTQYF.

V usage is TRBV7-2 and J usage is TRBJ2-5; possibly TRBD1 or TRBD2 for D (5 bases each). The assigned J gene may be wrong: the sequence end matches TRBJ2-7 better. CDR3 size: 13 residues. Germline loops: CDR1 SGHTA, CDR2 FQGNSA. CDR3 nucleotides: TGTGCCAGCAGCTTAAGGGACGGCTACGAGCAGTACTTC. It yields the protein CASSLRDGYEQYF.

The V gene is TRBV7-8, the J gene TRBJ2-2; D is possibly TRBD2 (6 bases). V lost 3 bases and J lost 1, with 18 bases in between. CDR1 is SGHVS, CDR2 FQNEAQ, per germline. This CDR3 comprises 18 residues. The CDR3 DNA is TGTGCCAGCAGCTTCAAGAAGCGGGCCTTAGAGAACACCGGGGAGCTGTTTTTT. This sequence encodes CASSFKKRALENTGELFF.

At least ten counts were recorded for this clonotype. V usage is TRBV10-3 and J usage is TRBJ2-5, with 7 bases identical to TRBD2. V was clipped by 0 bases and J by 2 bases; unmatched bases: 6. In germline, CDR1 is ENHRY, CDR2 SYGVKD. The CDR3 covers 16 residues. The CDR3 DNA reads TGTGCCATCAGTGAGTCGCGGGGACTAATACAAGAGACCCAGTACTTC. Translating gives CAISESRGLIQETQYF.

The chain uses TRBV6-5 and TRBJ2-3; 12 positions match TRBD2. The CDR3 totals 16 residues. CDR1 and CDR2 from the germline V gene are MNHEY and SVGAGI. With V trimmed by 4 bases and J by 3 bases, 5 bases remained unmatched. CDR3 sequence: CASSSPLAGGTDTQYF. As DNA, the CDR3 is TGTGCCAGCAGTTCACCCCTAGCGGGAGGGACAGATACGCAGTATTTT.

Here the CDR3 DNA reads TGTGCTAGTGGTTCCTCCCCGTACACAGATACGCAGTATTTT. It specifies CASGSSPYTDTQYF. The chain couples TRBV12-5 to TRBJ2-3, with D unresolved. The germline V gene encodes CDR1 LGHNT and CDR2 FRNRAP. Trimming shortened V by 4 bases and J by 2 bases, and 10 bases separated the two germline ends. The CDR3 is made up of 14 amino acids.

This clonotype was counted between two and nine times. V usage is TRBV7-2 and J usage is TRBJ2-1, with D unclear. Germline CDR1 SGHTA, CDR2 FQGNSA. Trimming stripped 4 bases from V and 7 bases from J, with 14 bases between. The CDR3 runs 14 residues. The CDR3, as DNA: TGTGCCAGCAGCTCCTCCCTTGGGATAAATGAGCAGTTCTTC. Translated: CASSSSLGINEQFF.

In the case of this clonotype: The missing conserved phenylalanine or tryptophan at the end of this CDR3 makes a read error likely. The chain is built from TRBV7-7 and TRBJ2-5, with D tentatively TRBD2 (6 bases). The CDR3 has 14 residues. In germline, CDR1 is SSHAT, CDR2 FNYEAQ (reference sequence). CDR3 residues: CASSLAATGETQYC. Here the CDR3 DNA reads TGTGCTAGCAGCTTAGCGGCTACGGGAGAGACCCAGTACTGC.

This clonotype came up a few times. One end of the junction varies from germline; a read error may be responsible. V gene TRBV7-2 combines with J gene TRBJ2-3, with 8 positions matching TRBD2. The V gene's germline CDR1 is SGHTA and CDR2 FQGNSA. This CDR3 region has 16 residues. CDR3 DNA: TGTGCCAGCAGGGCACGACGGGGGGGGGGCACAGAGACGCAGTATTTT. Translating it yields CASRARRGGGTETQYF.

This clonotype appeared a single time. This chain joins TRBV7-6 and TRBJ2-5; 7 bases are a match to TRBD1. The CDR3 is 11 residues long. J was trimmed by 10 bases and V by 5 bases; bases with no gene match: 4. CDR1 is SGHVS and CDR2 is FNYEAQ in the germline V gene. The CDR3 bases are TGTGCCAGCAGCCAGACAGGGAGCCAGTACTTC. It yields the protein CASSQTGSQYF.